These 31 T cell receptor beta chains share one sample of origin, sequenced in a study of cytomegalovirus exposure and HLA in healthy donors. PCR primers comprised 60 Vbeta and 13 Jbeta primers. Using immunoSEQ multiplex PCR, the repertoire was profiled, and TCRdb retains in-frame clones only, with some absent. The data contain over 70,000 clones, 60% to 70% of them seen just once; the ten biggest clones take up 7.5% to 8%. Sequencing was done on a sample of PBMCs. The receptor source for this set is a man aged 35 to 55 in good health and CMV-seropositive.

The V call is TRBV5-4, the J call TRBJ2-5, with no clear D. V was trimmed by 1 base and J by 1 base, leaving 5 bases between them. The CDR3 consists of 13 residues. Germline CDR1 SGHNT, CDR2 YYREEE (reference sequence). The CDR3 DNA reads as TGTGCCAGCAGCTTGCCAGGCCAAGAGACCCAGTACTTC. Translated, it gives CASSLPGQETQYF.

This rearrangement joins TRBV5-1 to TRBJ1-4; tentatively, D is TRBD1 (6 bases). V was clipped by 2 bases and J by 5 bases, with 22 bases between them. This CDR3 is 18 amino acids long. Germline V CDR1 and CDR2: SGHRS, YFSETQ. This CDR3 is CASSFTMRGTGKNEKLFF. In DNA form, the CDR3 reads TGCGCCAGCAGCTTCACCATGAGGGGTACAGGGAAGAATGAAAAACTGTTTTTT.

This clone was picked up a small number of times. CDR3 in amino acids: CASSPLAGVSDTQYF. CDR3 DNA: TGCGCCAGCAGCCCGCTAGCGGGAGTATCAGATACGCAGTATTTT. This chain connects TRBV5-1 to TRBJ2-3; TRBD2 matches at 10 bases. The CDR3 is 15 residues long. Germline CDR1 SGHRS, CDR2 YFSETQ. The J segment lost 4 bases and the V segment lost 4 bases, leaving 6 bases of the junction unmatched.

V gene TRBV7-2 combines with J gene TRBJ1-2; 8 bases line up with TRBD1. The V segment lost 0 bases and the J segment 4 bases; nucleotides outside the gene matches: 4. The CDR3 has 15 amino acids. CDR1 SGHTA and CDR2 FQGNSA come from the germline V gene. The CDR3 loop reads CASSLAGDRSYGYTF. The CDR3 DNA is TGTGCCAGCAGCTTAGCGGGGGACAGGTCCTATGGCTACACCTTC.

This clone was seen only a few times. The rearrangement joins TRBV27 to TRBJ1-1; D is unclear. The ends were cut back, 5 bases at V and 4 bases at J, with 11 bases in the middle. Germline assignment: CDR1 MNHEY and CDR2 SMNVEV (reference sequence). This CDR3 has 13 residues. The CDR3 DNA sequence: TGTGCCAGCAGTCGGGTCATGAGCACTGAAGCTTTCTTT. Amino acid sequence: CASSRVMSTEAFF.

The rearrangement uses TRBV6-5 and TRBJ1-2; 8 positions agree with TRBD1. Germline values: CDR1 MNHEY, CDR2 SVGAGI. The CDR3 has 16 residues. V shed 0 bases, J shed 4 bases, and the junction held 7 bases outside the gene matches. The CDR3 here is CASSYSRTGFGYGYTF. DNA of the CDR3: TGTGCCAGCAGTTACTCACGGACAGGGTTTGGCTATGGCTACACCTTC.

This chain connects TRBV30 to TRBJ1-6; a weak D match, TRBD1 (6 bases). The germline gives CDR1 GTSNPN, CDR2 SVGIG (reference sequence). This CDR3 comprises 14 residues. The V end was cut by 3 bases, the J end by 7 bases, with 13 bases between. CDR3 nucleotide sequence: TGTGCCTGGAGCGGGGGGCTGAGGAATTCACCCCTCCACTTT. Encoded protein: CAWSGGLRNSPLHF.

The rearrangement joins TRBV5-5 to TRBJ1-2, with 9 bases matching TRBD1. J lost 2 bases, V lost 4 bases, and 3 bases had no gene match. Germline-derived CDR1 and CDR2 are SGHKS and YYEKEE (reference sequence). This CDR3 contains 14 residues. The CDR3, as DNA: TGTGCCAGCAGCATCGGACAGGGGAACTATGGCTACACCTTC. The encoded protein is CASSIGQGNYGYTF.

The V and J genes are TRBV2 and TRBJ1-5; D not certain. The CDR3 consists of 14 residues. CDR1 SNHLY and CDR2 FYNNEI come from the germline V gene. Trimming removed 2 bases at V and 4 bases at J, with 9 bases between. The CDR3 is CASSELAENQPQHF. Here the CDR3 DNA reads TGTGCCAGCAGTGAATTGGCGGAGAATCAGCCCCAGCATTTT.

The CDR3 here is CASRRQGGGYTF. The DNA of the CDR3 is TGTGCCAGCAGGAGACAGGGGGGGGGCTACACCTTC. The chain carries TRBV6-5 and TRBJ1-2, with 9 nucleotides matching TRBD1. Germline lookup yields CDR1 MNHEY and CDR2 SVGAGI. V lost 6 bases and J lost 8; bases outside the gene matches: 4. This CDR3 region has 12 residues.

This chain joins TRBV7-2 and TRBJ1-2; 11 bases are shared with TRBD1. Germline lookup yields CDR1 SGHTA and CDR2 FQGNSA. The J segment lost 4 bases and the V segment lost 4 bases, leaving 2 bases of the junction unmatched. The CDR3 loop spans 14 amino acids. The CDR3 here is CASSSGQGVYGYTF. CDR3 DNA: TGTGCCAGCAGCTCGGGACAGGGGGTCTATGGCTACACCTTC.

This chain links TRBV28 with TRBJ1-4; D gene unclear. CDR1 MDHEN and CDR2 SYDVKM come from the germline V gene. This CDR3 region has 13 residues. Trimming took 10 bases from V and 2 from J, leaving 11 bases between them. The CDR3 DNA reads TGTGCCACCCTCGCGGATACTAATGAAAAACTGTTTTTT. Protein product: CATLADTNEKLFF.

The gene calls are TRBV6-6 and TRBJ1-5; 10 nucleotides line up with TRBD1. Germline loops: CDR1 MNHNY, CDR2 SVGAGI (reference sequence). The length of the CDR3 is 14 residues. Trimming cost V 2 bases and J 9 bases; bases outside gene matches: 4. The CDR3 nucleotides are TGTGCCAGCAGTTACCCGGGACAGGGGAGGCCCCAGCATTTT. Its protein is CASSYPGQGRPQHF.

The chain joins TRBV6-5 to TRBJ2-2; 8 bases match TRBD2. In germline, CDR1 is MNHEY, CDR2 SVGAGI. V lost 6 bases and J lost 7; bases outside the gene matches: 7. The length of the CDR3 is 14 residues. CDR3 sequence reads: CASRPRGGLGELFF. The CDR3 region has the DNA TGTGCCAGCAGGCCCCGGGGGGGGCTCGGGGAGCTGTTTTTT.

This clone was picked up one time. This rearrangement joins TRBV5-1 to TRBJ2-5, with 9 bases fitting TRBD1. The CDR3 is 14 amino acids. Germline CDR1 SGHRS, CDR2 YFSETQ. The V segment lost 5 bases and the J segment 5 bases; nucleotides outside the gene matches: 7. CDR3 sequence reads: CASRRDREEETQYF. The CDR3 nucleotides read TGCGCCAGCAGGAGGGACAGGGAGGAGGAGACCCAGTACTTC.

This clone turned up a few times. The chain has TRBV7-2 and TRBJ1-2, with 7 bases identical to TRBD1. CDR3 length: 13 residues. The ends lost 3 bases at V and 3 bases at J; junction bases unmatched: 1. Germline values: CDR1 SGHTA, CDR2 FQGNSA. DNA for the CDR3: TGTGCCAGCAGCTTCGACAGGGACTATGGCTACACCTTC. Amino acid sequence: CASSFDRDYGYTF.

This chain uses TRBV14 with TRBJ1-2; D uncertain. CDR3 size: 13 residues. The ends were cut back, 0 bases at V and 4 bases at J, with 6 bases in the middle. CDR1 is SGHDN and CDR2 is FVKESK in the germline V gene. The CDR3 region is CASSQDPGYGYTF. The CDR3 nucleotides are TGTGCCAGCAGCCAAGATCCCGGCTATGGCTACACCTTC.

This chain connects TRBV5-1 to TRBJ2-4; 9 positions match TRBD1. In germline, CDR1 is SGHRS, CDR2 YFSETQ. This CDR3 contains 14 residues. J was trimmed by 7 bases and V by 0 bases; bases with no gene match: 2. The CDR3 protein is CASSLEGTGNIQYF. CDR3 in DNA: TGCGCCAGCAGCTTGGAAGGGACAGGGAACATTCAGTACTTC.

Points on this clone: One end of the junction does not line up with germline, which may come from a read error. The rearrangement uses TRBV6-1 and TRBJ2-5; TRBD2 agrees at 8 bases. This CDR3 spans 12 amino acids. Germline V gene sequence: CDR1 MNHNS, CDR2 SASEGT. The CDR3 region has the DNA TGTGCCAGCAGTGAAGCGCAGCGGGAGCGAGACTTC. Protein: CASSEAQRERDF.

The chain uses TRBV18 and TRBJ2-1, with D maybe TRBD1 (5 bases). The CDR3 is 13 amino acids. Germline V CDR1 and CDR2: KGHSH, LQKENI. V was shortened by 4 bases and J by 7 bases, with 11 bases between the two germline ends. CDR3 region: CASSLKSGNEQFF. The DNA for the CDR3 is TGTGCCAGCTCACTAAAATCAGGGAATGAGCAGTTCTTC.

The V call is TRBV9, the J call TRBJ1-1; 7 bases are a match to TRBD1. The CDR3 totals 14 residues. CDR1 and CDR2 from the germline V gene are SGDLS and YYNGEE. Trimming at V came to 5 bases and at J to 11 bases, leaving 15 bases not matched to a gene. DNA for the CDR3: TGTGCCAGCAGTCCTCGACAGGGAAGGGCACGTGCTTTCTTT. Amino acid sequence: CASSPRQGRARAFF.

The J gene is TRBJ2-2, the V gene TRBV13; D is uncertain. Germline lookup yields CDR1 PRHDT and CDR2 FYEKMQ (reference sequence). This CDR3 is built from 11 residues. Between the trimmed V and J ends, which lost 8 bases and 7 bases, there was a span of 8 bases. CDR3 in amino acids: CASRSSGELFF. CDR3 coding DNA: TGTGCCAGCCGATCCAGCGGGGAGCTGTTTTTT.

For the CDR3, the DNA is TGCGCCAGCAGCGTTTTAGTTGCGGGGACTGAAGCTTTCTTT. Protein sequence: CASSVLVAGTEAFF. This sequence joins TRBV5-1 and TRBJ1-1; D unclear. The germline gives CDR1 SGHRS, CDR2 YFSETQ. The CDR3 covers 14 residues. The V end lost 4 bases, the J end lost 5 bases, and 15 bases lay between the germline ends.

The chain is built from TRBV9 and TRBJ1-2, with D tentatively TRBD1 (6 bases). The CDR3 extends over 13 amino acids. V was cut by 3 bases and J by 5 bases, with 11 bases left in between. The germline gives CDR1 SGDLS, CDR2 YYNGEE. The DNA for the CDR3 is TGTGCCAGCAGCGGAAGACAGGATTATGGCTACACCTTC. Protein product: CASSGRQDYGYTF.

Comment on this clone: Additional DNA sequences in this sample encode the identical CDR3. The V gene is TRBV15, the J gene TRBJ1-4, with TRBD1 as a possible D gene (6 bases). The CDR3 sequence is 14 residues long. CDR1 is LNHNV, CDR2 YYDKDF, per germline (reference sequence). V dropped 0 bases and J dropped 8 bases, with 10 bases sitting between them. CDR3 sequence: CATSRDRGAEKLFF. The CDR3 region has the DNA TGTGCCACCAGCAGAGATCGGGGGGCGGAAAAACTGTTTTTT.

The chain uses TRBV7-3 and TRBJ2-2; D call uncertain. Germline V gives CDR1 SGHTA, CDR2 FQGTGA. The CDR3 length is 15 residues. The V and J ends lost 2 bases and 7 bases respectively, with 14 bases between them. The CDR3 spells CASSLGSLDFGELFF. CDR3 sequence (DNA): TGTGCCAGCAGCTTAGGGTCCCTTGACTTCGGGGAGCTGTTTTTT.

The table lists this clone with a count of one. The V call is TRBV5-4, the J call TRBJ2-5; D may be TRBD1 (6 bases). V dropped 4 bases and J dropped 5 bases, with 18 bases sitting between them. The CDR3 totals 15 residues. Germline CDR1 is SGHNT and CDR2 is YYREEE (reference sequence). CDR3 DNA: TGTGCCAGCAGCCCCGGGACAAGGACGGGGGAGACCCAGTACTTC. It is translated as CASSPGTRTGETQYF.

The DNA for the CDR3 is TGTGCCTGGAGCAAAGGGACTCCCGGGGTCGAGCAGTACTTC. Translated, it gives CAWSKGTPGVEQYF. The chain is built from TRBV30 and TRBJ2-7, with D possibly TRBD2 on 6 matching bases. CDR1 and CDR2 (germline): GTSNPN, SVGIG (reference sequence). The V end lost 3 bases, the J end lost 6 bases, and 18 bases lay between the germline ends. CDR3 length: 14 amino acids. Full variable domain (missing parts from reference TRBV30 and TRBJ2-7): SQTIHQWPATLVQPVGSPLSLECTVEGTSNPNLYWYRQAAGRGLQLLFYSVGIGQISSEVPQNLSASRPQDRQFILSSKKLLLSDSGFYLCAWSKGTPGVEQYFGPGTRLTVT.

V gene TRBV6-6 combines with J gene TRBJ1-5, with D possibly TRBD1 on 5 matching bases. V shed 10 bases and J shed 0 bases, with 16 bases lying between them. This CDR3 has 15 residues. The germline V gene encodes CDR1 MNHNY and CDR2 SVGAGI (reference sequence). In DNA, the CDR3 is TGTGCCACCATCACAGGAGCCTTTAGCAATCAGCCCCAGCATTTT. Translating it yields CATITGAFSNQPQHF.

This clone was recorded many times. The rearrangement links TRBV4-1 to TRBJ2-1, with 9 bases lining up with TRBD1. The CDR3 has 17 amino acids. Germline-derived CDR1 and CDR2 are MGHRA and YSYEKL. Trimming at V came to 0 bases and at J to 5 bases, leaving 8 bases not matched to a gene. The DNA for the CDR3 is TGCGCCAGCAGCCAAGATGCACAGGGGGCGCAGGACAATGAGCAGTTCTTC. It translates to CASSQDAQGAQDNEQFF.

The genes are TRBV28 and TRBJ1-2, with no clear D. The germline V gene has CDR1 MDHEN and CDR2 SYDVKM. Trimming removed 4 bases at V and 2 bases at J, with 2 bases between. This CDR3 contains 11 residues. The CDR3 spells CASSSNYGYTF. CDR3 nucleotides: TGTGCCAGCAGTTCGAACTATGGCTACACCTTC.